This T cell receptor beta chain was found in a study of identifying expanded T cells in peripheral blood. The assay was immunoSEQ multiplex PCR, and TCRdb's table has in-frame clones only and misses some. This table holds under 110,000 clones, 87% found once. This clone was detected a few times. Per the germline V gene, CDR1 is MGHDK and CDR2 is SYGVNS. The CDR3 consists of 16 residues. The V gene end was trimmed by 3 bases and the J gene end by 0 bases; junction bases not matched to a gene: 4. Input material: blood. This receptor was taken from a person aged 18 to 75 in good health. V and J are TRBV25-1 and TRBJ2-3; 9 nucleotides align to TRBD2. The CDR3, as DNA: TGTGCCAGCAGTGACTCGGGGACTAGCAGCACAGATACGCAGTATTTT. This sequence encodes CASSDSGTSSTDTQYF. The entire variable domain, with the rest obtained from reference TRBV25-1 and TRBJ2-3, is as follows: EADIYQTPRYLVIGTGKKITLECSQTMGHDKMYWYQQDPGMELHLIHYSYGVNSTEKGDLSSESTVSRIRTEHFPLTLESARPSHTSQYLCASSDSGTSSTDTQYFGPGTRLTVL.